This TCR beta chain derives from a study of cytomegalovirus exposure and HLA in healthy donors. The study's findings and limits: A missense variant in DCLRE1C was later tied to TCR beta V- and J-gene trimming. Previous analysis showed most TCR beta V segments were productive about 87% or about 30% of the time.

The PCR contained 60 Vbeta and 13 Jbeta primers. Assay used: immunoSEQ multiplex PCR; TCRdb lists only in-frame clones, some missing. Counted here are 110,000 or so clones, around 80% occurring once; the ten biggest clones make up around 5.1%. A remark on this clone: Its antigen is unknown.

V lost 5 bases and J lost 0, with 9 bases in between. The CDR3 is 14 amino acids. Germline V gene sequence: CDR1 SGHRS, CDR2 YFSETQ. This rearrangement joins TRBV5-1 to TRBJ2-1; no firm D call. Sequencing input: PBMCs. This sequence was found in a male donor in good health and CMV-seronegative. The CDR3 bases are TGCGCCAGCAGTTCTCTAATCTCCTACAATGAGCAGTTCTTC. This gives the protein CASSSLISYNEQFF.